A selection of T cell receptor beta chains follows, all from one sample in a study of CXCR3-negative and CXCR3-positive naive CD8 T cells. TCRdb reprocessed the 5' RACE reads, keeping one entry per CDR3 protein, no DNA. This repertoire includes about 150,000 distinct CDR3 sequences. Material: naive CXCR3+ CD8+ T cells from blood. The receptors shown here come from a human donor in good health. Some clones in this sample may be carry-over from other donors' samples. The CDR3 runs from the conserved cysteine through the conserved F or W.

TRBV11-2	TRBJ2-7	CASSEIPRRIYEQYF
TRBV6-5	TRBJ2-3	CASSSDSGSGDTQYF
TRBV2	TRBJ1-5	CASSDPPNQPQHF
TRBV4-1	TRBJ2-7	CASSQVFRTASYEQYF
TRBV5-1	TRBJ2-7	CASSPSTGVTYEQYF
TRBV29-1	TRBJ2-7	CSVESQGAEQYF
TRBV7-2	TRBJ2-5	CASSPGRFTGVETQYF
TRBV9	TRBJ2-5	CASSVNQETQYF
TRBV29-1	TRBJ2-7	CSVEGLRDSYEQYF
TRBV19	TRBJ2-7	CASSIGLNEQYF
TRBV11-2	TRBJ2-7	CASSFGSTYEQYF
TRBV15	TRBJ1-2	CATSGPYGYTF
TRBV6-6	TRBJ2-1	CASSYPGGEQFF
TRBV7-9	TRBJ2-7	CASSSTSSSYEQYF
TRBV28	TRBJ2-1	CASGTGLGSYNEQFF
TRBV7-9	TRBJ2-1	CASSLSLAGADEQFF
TRBV7-9	TRBJ2-2	CASSLGTGRIGELFF
TRBV27	TRBJ2-7	CASSWGQVMDEQYF
TRBV24-1	TRBJ2-7	CATSQRTGGVEQYF
TRBV28	TRBJ1-1	CATCEWDTEAFF
TRBV7-2	TRBJ2-1	CASTLNWARDNEQFF
TRBV10-3	TRBJ2-2	CAISGGPGLAENTGELFF
TRBV6-5	TRBJ2-5	CASSYSAGSRETQYF
TRBV28	TRBJ2-3	CASRIRDTQYF
TRBV12-3/TRBV12-4	TRBJ2-1	CASRGTSGRNEQSF
TRBV12-3/TRBV12-4	TRBJ1-2	CASTLGDTYGYTF
TRBV12-3/TRBV12-4	TRBJ2-7	CASSLGLTNYEQYF
TRBV7-9	TRBJ1-3	CASSGRDSHSGNTIYF
TRBV15	TRBJ2-3	CATSRDLVDTQYF
TRBV6-5	TRBJ1-6	CASTAVGGTIPLHF
TRBV15	TRBJ2-1	CATSGTKSSYNEQFF
TRBV5-6	TRBJ1-5	CASSLQGFGRQPQHF
TRBV4-1	TRBJ2-2	CASSQDTRAGITGELFF
TRBV28	TRBJ2-1	CASAGQGFYNEQFF
TRBV7-6	TRBJ2-6	CASSFEFIPSGANVLTF
TRBV28	TRBJ2-7	CASSLSDRGYEQYF
TRBV7-9	TRBJ2-3	CASSPLAGTADTQYF
TRBV29-1	TRBJ2-7	CSVETNGQEQYF
TRBV7-9	TRBJ2-3	CASSLGPNRDTQYF
TRBV12-3/TRBV12-4	TRBJ2-3	CASSLKGHTDTQYF
TRBV2	TRBJ2-1	CASRKRGISYNEQFF
TRBV15	TRBJ2-1	CATSSASGRRSYEQFF
TRBV6-2/TRBV6-3	TRBJ2-7	CASSPRKVFNEQYF
TRBV12-3/TRBV12-4	TRBJ1-1	CASRPVGDFTEAFF
TRBV19	TRBJ2-7	CASSWSQRTPYGQYF
TRBV21-1	TRBJ1-5	CASSRKKGGRYSNQPQHF
TRBV28	TRBJ2-7	CASSVTVAYEQYF
TRBV7-2	TRBJ2-1	CASTPWLAGGEQFF